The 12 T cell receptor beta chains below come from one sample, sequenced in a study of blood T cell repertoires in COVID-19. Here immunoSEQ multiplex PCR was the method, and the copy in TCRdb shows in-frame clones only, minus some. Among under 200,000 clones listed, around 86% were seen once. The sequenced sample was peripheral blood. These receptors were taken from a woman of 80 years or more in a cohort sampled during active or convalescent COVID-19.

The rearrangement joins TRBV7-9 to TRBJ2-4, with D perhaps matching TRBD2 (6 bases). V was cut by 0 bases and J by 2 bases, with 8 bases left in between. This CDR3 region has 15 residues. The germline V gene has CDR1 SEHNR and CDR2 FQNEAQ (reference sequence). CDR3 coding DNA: TGTGCCAGCAGCTTAGCGCGGGACCCCAAAAACATTCAGTACTTC. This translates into CASSLARDPKNIQYF.

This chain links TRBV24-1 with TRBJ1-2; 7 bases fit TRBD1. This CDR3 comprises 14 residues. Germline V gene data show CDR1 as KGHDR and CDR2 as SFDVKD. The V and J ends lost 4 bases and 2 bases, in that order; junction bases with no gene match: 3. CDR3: CATSDWGQNYGYTF. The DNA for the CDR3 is TGTGCCACCAGTGACTGGGGACAGAACTATGGCTACACCTTC.

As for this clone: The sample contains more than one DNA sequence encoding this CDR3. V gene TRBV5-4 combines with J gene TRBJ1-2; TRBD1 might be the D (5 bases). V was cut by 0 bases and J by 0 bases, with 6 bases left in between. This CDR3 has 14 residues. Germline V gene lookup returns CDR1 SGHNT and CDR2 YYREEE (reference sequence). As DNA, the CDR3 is TGTGCCAGCAGCTTGGACAGGACTAACTATGGCTACACCTTC. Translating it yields CASSLDRTNYGYTF.

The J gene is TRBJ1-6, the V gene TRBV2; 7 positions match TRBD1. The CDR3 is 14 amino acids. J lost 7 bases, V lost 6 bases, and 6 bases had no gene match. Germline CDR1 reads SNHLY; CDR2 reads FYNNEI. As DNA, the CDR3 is TGTGCCAGCAGAGACAGGGATGGGAATTCACCCCTCCACTTT. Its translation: CASRDRDGNSPLHF.

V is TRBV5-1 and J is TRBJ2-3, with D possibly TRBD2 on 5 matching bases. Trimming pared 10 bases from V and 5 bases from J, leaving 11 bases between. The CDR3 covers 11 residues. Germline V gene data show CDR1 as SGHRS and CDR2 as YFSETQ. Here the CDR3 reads CASSEGDTQYF. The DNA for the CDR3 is TGCGCCTCCAGCGAGGGAGATACGCAGTATTTT.

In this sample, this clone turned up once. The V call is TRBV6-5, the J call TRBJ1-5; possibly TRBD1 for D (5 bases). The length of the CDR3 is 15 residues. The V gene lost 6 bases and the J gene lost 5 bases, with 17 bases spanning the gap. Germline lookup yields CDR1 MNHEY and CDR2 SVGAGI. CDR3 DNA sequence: TGTGCCAGCAGGCCCGCGAGCGCGGGGGATCAGCCCCAGCATTTT. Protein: CASRPASAGDQPQHF.

The CDR3 loop reads CATSDPRGGWRETQYF. CDR3 DNA: TGTGCCACCAGTGATCCCCGTGGAGGGTGGAGGGAGACCCAGTACTTC. V and J are TRBV24-1 and TRBJ2-5; D possibly corresponds to TRBD2 (6 bases). Germline V gives CDR1 KGHDR, CDR2 SFDVKD. Deletions cut 3 bases from V and 5 bases from J, with 18 bases between. The length of the CDR3 is 16 residues.

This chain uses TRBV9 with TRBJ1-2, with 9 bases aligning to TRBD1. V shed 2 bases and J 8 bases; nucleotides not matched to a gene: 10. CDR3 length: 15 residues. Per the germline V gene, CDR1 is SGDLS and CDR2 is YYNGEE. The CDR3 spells CASSVQGQGLLGYTF. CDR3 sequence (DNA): TGTGCCAGCAGCGTCCAGGGACAGGGACTACTGGGCTACACCTTC.

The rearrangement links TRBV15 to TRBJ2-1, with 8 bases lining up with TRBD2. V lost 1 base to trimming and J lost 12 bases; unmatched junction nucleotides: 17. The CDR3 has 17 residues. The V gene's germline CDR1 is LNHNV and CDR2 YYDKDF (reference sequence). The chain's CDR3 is CATSRAASRGGLVGQFF. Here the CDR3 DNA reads TGTGCCACCAGCAGAGCTGCCTCTCGCGGGGGGTTGGTAGGGCAGTTCTTC.

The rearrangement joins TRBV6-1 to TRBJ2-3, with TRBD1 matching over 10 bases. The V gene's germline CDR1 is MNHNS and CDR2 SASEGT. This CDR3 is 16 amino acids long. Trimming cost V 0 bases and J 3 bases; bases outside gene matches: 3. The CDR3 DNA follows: TGTGCCAGCAGTGAAGCCTGGACAGGGGGGACAGATACGCAGTATTTT. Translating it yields CASSEAWTGGTDTQYF.

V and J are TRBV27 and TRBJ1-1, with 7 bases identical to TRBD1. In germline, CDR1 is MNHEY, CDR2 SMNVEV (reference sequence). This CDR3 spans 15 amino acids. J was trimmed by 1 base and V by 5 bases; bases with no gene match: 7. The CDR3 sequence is CASSQDRVGNTEAFF. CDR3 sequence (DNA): TGTGCCAGCAGTCAAGACAGGGTGGGGAACACTGAAGCTTTCTTT.

The CDR3 DNA sequence: TGTGCCAGCAGCCCTTGGCCCCGCGGGGTCGACTACGAGCAGTACTTC. This encodes CASSPWPRGVDYEQYF. This chain links TRBV9 with TRBJ2-7; D might be TRBD2 (6 bases). Germline V gene data show CDR1 as SGDLS and CDR2 as YYNGEE. The V gene lost 4 bases and the J gene lost 3 bases, with 20 bases spanning the gap. CDR3 length: 16 residues.